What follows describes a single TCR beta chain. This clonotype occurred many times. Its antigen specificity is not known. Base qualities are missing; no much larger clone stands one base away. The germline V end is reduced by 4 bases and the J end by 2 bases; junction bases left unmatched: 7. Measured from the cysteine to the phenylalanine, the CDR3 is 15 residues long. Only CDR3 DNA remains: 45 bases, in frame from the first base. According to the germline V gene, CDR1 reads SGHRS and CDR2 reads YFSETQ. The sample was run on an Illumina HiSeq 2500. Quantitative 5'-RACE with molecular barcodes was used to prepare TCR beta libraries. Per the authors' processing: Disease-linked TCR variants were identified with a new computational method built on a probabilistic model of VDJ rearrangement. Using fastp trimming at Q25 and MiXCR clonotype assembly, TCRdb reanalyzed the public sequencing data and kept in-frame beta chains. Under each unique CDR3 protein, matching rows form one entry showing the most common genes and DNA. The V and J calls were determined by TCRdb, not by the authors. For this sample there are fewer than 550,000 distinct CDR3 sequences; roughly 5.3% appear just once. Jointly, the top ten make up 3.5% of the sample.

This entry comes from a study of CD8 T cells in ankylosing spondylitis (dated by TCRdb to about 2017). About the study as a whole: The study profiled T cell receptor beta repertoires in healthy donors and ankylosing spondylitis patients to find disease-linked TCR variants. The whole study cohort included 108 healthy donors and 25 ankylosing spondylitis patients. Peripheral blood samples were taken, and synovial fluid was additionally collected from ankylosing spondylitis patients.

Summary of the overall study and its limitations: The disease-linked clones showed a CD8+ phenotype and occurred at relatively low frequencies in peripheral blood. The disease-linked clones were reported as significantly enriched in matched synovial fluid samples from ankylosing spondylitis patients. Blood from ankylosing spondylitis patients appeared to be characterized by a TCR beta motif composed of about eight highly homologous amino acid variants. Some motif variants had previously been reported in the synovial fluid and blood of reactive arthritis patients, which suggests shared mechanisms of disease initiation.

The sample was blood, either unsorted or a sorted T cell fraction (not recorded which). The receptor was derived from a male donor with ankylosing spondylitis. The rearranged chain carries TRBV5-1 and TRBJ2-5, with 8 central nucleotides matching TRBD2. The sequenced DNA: TGCGCCAGCAGCAGCGCGACTAGCGAACAAGAGACCCAGTACTTC. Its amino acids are CASSSATSEQETQYF.